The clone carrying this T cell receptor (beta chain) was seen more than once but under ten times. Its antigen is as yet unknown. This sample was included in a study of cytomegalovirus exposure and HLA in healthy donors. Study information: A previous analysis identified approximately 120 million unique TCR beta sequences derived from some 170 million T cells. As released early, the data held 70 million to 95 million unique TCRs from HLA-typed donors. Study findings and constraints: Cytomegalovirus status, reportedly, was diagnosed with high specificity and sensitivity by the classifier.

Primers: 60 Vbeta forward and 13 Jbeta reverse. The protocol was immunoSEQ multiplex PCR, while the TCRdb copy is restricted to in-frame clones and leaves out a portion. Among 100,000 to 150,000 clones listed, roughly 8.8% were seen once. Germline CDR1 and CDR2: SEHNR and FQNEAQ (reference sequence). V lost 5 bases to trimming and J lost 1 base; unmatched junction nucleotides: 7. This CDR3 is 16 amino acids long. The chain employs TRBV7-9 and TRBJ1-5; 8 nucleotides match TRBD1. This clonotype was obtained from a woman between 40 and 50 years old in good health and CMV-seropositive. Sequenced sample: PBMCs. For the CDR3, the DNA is TGTGCCAGCAGCACCTGGACAGGGAAAAGCAATCAGCCCCAGCATTTT. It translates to CASSTWTGKSNQPQHF.